This T cell receptor (beta chain) was identified in a study of blood T cell repertoires in COVID-19. Study as a whole: The origin of the acute and convalescent COVID-19 samples was the United States, Italy and Spain. The analysed material was cDNA or gDNA that came from T cells, B-cell-depleted T cells, or PBMCs.

Germline-derived CDR1 and CDR2 are MDHEN and SYDVKM. V was clipped by 2 bases and J by 4 bases; unmatched bases: 4. CDR3 size: 14 residues. Authors' data handling: Estimation of nucleated cell counts was performed using reference gene primer amplification. Clones were read by immunoSEQ multiplex PCR, and TCRdb kept only the in-frame ones, dropping some. V, J and clone size derive from that table, while D and trimming were established from the DNA sequence. The sample consists of around 150,000 clones, about three quarters of them appearing once. The TCR sequence derives from a man between 65 and 80 years old with acute or convalescent COVID-19. The sequencing input was peripheral blood. V usage is TRBV28 and J usage is TRBJ1-1; 7 bases map to TRBD1. CDR3 in DNA: TGTGCCAGCAGTTTAAAAGGGGGCGGCACTGAAGCTTTCTTT. It yields the protein CASSLKGGGTEAFF.